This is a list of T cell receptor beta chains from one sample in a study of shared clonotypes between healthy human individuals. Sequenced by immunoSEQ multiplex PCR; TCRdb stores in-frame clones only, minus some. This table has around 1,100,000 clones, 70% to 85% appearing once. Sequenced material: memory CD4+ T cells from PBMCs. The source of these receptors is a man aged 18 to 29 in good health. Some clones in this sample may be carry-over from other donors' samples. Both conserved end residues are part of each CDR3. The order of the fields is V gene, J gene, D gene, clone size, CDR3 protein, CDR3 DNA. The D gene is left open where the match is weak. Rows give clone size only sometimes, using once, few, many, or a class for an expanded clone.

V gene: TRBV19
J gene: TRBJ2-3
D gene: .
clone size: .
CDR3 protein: CASRRSGARTDTQYF
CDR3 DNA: TGTGCCAGTAGAAGATCAGGGGCCCGGACAGATACGCAGTATTTT

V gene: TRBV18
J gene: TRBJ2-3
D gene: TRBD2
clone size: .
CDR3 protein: CASSLRTSGRTDTQYF
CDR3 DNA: TGTGCCAGCTCACTACGGACTAGCGGGAGAACAGATACGCAGTATTTT

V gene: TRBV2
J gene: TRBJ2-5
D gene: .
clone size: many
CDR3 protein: CASSSDRQETQYF
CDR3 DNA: TGTGCCAGCAGTTCCGACAGACAAGAGACCCAGTACTTC

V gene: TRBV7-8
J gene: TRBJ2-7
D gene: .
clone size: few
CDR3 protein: CASTQGHNEQYF
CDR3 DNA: TGTGCCAGCACCCAGGGACATAACGAGCAGTACTTC

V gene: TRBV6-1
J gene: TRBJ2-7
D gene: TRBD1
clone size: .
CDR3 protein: CASSESGQGFNEQYF
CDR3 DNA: TGTGCCAGCAGTGAATCGGGACAGGGGTTCAACGAGCAGTACTTC

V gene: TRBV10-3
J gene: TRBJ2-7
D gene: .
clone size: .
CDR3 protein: CAISEGLSSYEQYF
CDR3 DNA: TGTGCCATCAGTGAAGGCCTAAGCTCCTACGAGCAGTACTTC

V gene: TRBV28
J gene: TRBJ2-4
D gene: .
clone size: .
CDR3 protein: CASSTLTLAKNIQYF
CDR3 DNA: TGTGCCAGCAGTACCTTGACCCTAGCCAAAAACATTCAGTACTTC

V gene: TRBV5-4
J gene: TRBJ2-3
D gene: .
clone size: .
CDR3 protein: CASSLDLNTQYF
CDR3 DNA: TGTGCCAGCAGCTTGGATCTAAATACGCAGTATTTT

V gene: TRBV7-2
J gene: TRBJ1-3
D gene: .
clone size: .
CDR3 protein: CASSLGTSGNTIYF
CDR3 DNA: TGTGCCAGCAGCTTAGGGACTTCCGGAAACACCATATATTTT

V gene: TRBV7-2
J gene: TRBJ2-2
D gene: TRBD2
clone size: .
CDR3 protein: CASSPRPSGSTGELFF
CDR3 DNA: TGTGCCAGCAGCCCGCGGCCTAGCGGGAGCACCGGGGAGCTGTTTTTT

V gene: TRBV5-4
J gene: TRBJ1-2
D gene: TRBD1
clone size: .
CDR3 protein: CASNPLGTGEYGYTF
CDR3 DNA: TGTGCCAGCAATCCGCTAGGGACAGGGGAATATGGCTACACCTTC

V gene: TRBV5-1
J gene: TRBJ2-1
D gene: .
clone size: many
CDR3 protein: CASSSEPGVTYNEQFF
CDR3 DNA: TGCGCCAGCAGCTCTGAGCCAGGGGTTACCTACAATGAGCAGTTCTTC

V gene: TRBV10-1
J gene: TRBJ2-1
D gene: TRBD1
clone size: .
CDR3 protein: CASCSITGQSSYNEQFF
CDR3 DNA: TGCGCCAGCTGTAGCATAACGGGACAGAGCTCCTACAATGAGCAGTTCTTC

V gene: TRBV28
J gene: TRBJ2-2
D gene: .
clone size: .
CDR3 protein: CASSDLTVTGELFF
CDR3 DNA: TGTGCCAGCAGCGACCTGACAGTCACCGGGGAGCTGTTTTTT

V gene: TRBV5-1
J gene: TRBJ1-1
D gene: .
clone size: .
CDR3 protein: CASSLGRLNTEAFF
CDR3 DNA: TGCGCCAGCAGCTTGGGCCGTCTGAACACTGAAGCTTTCTTT

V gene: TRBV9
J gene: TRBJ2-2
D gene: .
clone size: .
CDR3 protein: CASSPRPGTTNTGELFF
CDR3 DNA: TGTGCCAGCAGCCCGCGCCCCGGGACAACGAACACCGGGGAGCTGTTTTTT

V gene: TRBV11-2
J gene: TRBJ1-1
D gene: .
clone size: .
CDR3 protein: CASSYTTLTGEAFF
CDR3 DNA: TGTGCCAGCAGCTACACTACCTTAACAGGGGAAGCTTTCTTT

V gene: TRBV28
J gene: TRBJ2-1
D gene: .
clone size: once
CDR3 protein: CASARNEQFF
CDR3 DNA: TGTGCCAGCGCTAGGAATGAGCAGTTCTTC

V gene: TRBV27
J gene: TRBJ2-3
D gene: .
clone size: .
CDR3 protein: CASSRLEGAGDTQYF
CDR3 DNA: TGTGCCAGTAGCCGTCTAGAGGGAGCTGGAGATACGCAGTATTTT

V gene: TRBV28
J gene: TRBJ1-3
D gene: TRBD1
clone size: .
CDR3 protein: CASTNSRGQVPNTIYF
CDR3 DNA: TGTGCCAGCACCAATAGCCGGGGACAGGTCCCAAACACCATATATTTT

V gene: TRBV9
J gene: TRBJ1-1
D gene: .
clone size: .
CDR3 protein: CASSVDPFSEAFF
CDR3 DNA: TGTGCCAGCAGCGTAGATCCTTTTTCGGAAGCTTTCTTT

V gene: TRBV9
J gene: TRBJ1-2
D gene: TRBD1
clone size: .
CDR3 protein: CASSPRTGQGYGYTF
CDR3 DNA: TGTGCCAGCAGCCCGCGGACAGGGCAGGGGTATGGCTACACCTTC